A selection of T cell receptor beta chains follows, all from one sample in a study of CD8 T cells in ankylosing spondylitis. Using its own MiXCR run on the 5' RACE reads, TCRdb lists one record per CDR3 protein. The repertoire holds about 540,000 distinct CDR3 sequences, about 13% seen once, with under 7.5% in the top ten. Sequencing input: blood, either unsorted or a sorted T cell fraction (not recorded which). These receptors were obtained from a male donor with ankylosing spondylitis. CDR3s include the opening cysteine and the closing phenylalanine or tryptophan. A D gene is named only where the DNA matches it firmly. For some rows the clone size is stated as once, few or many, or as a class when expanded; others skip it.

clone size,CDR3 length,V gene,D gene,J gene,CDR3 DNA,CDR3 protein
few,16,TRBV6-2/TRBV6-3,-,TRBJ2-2,TGTGCCAGCAGTTACTCCTCGGGAGTGGTCCCCGGGGAGCTGTTTTTT,CASSYSSGVVPGELFF
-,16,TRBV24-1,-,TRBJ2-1,TGTGCCACCAGTGACCTGGGGCGGGGCGGGAACAATGAGCAGTTCTTC,CATSDLGRGGNNEQFF
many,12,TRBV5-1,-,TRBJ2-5,TGCGCCAGCAGCTTACAACAAGAGACCCAGTACTTC,CASSLQQETQYF
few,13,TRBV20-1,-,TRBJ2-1,TGCAGTGCTACTTCGGACCAAAACAATGAGCAGTTCTTC,CSATSDQNNEQFF
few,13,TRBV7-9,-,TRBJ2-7,TGTGCCAGCAGCCTCTCCTTTGATTACGAGCAGTACTTC,CASSLSFDYEQYF
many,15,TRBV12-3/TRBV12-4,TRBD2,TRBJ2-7,TGTGCCAGCAGCCCTACTAGCGGGGCCTCCTACGAGCAGTACTTC,CASSPTSGASYEQYF
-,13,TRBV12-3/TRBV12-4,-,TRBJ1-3,TGTGCCAGCAGTTTCGGCAGGGACAACACCATATATTTT,CASSFGRDNTIYF
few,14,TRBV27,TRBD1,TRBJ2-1,TGTGCCAGCAGTCCAGGGGGAGAGTACAATGAGCAGTTCTTC,CASSPGGEYNEQFF
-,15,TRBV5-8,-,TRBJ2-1,TGTGCCAGCAGGCCAGGACTCAACTCCTACAATGAGCAGTTCTTC,CASRPGLNSYNEQFF
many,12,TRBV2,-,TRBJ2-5,TGTGCCAGCAGTGTATTGAGGGAGACCCAGTACTTC,CASSVLRETQYF
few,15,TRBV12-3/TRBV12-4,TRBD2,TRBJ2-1,TGTGCCAGCAGTTTATTGACTAGCGGGAGTAGTGAGCAGTTCTTC,CASSLLTSGSSEQFF
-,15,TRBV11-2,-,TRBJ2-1,TGTGCCAGCAGAACCGGGCTTCGGGCTTACAATGAGCAGTTCTTC,CASRTGLRAYNEQFF
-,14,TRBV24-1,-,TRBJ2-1,TGTGCCACCAGTGCACAGGGTGGGGAGGATGAGCAGTTCTTC,CATSAQGGEDEQFF
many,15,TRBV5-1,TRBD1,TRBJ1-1,TGCGCCAGCAGCTTATGGACCCAGGGGGACACTGAAGCTTTCTTT,CASSLWTQGDTEAFF
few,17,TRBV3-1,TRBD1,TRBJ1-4,TGTGCCAGCAGCCAAGTGGGACAGATTGCAACTAATGAAAAACTGTTTTTT,CASSQVGQIATNEKLFF
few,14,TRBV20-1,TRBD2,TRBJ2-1,TGCAGTGCTAGAAGGACTAGCGGTACTGATGAGCAGTTCTTC,CSARRTSGTDEQFF
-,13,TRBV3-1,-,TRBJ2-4,TGTGCCAGCAGCCAATATGGTAAAAACATTCAGTACTTC,CASSQYGKNIQYF
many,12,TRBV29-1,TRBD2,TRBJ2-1,TGCAGCGCGGGACTAGCGTACAATGAGCAGTTCTTC,CSAGLAYNEQFF
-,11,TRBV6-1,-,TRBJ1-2,TGTGCAGGGGGAGGGGACTATGGCTACACCTTC,CAGGGDYGYTF
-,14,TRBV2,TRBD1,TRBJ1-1,TGTGCCAGCAGGGACCACAGGGGAGCCACTGAAGCTTTCTTT,CASRDHRGATEAFF
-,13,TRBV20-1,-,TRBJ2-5,TGCAGTGCTAGCGGGGGATACCAAGAGACCCAGTACTTC,CSASGGYQETQYF
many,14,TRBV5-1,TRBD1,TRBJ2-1,TGCGCCAGCAGCTTAGGGACAGGGTTTTATGAGCAGTTCTTC,CASSLGTGFYEQFF
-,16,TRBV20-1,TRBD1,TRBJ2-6,TGCAGTGCTAAGGACAGGCGCCCTTCTGGGGCCAACGTCCTGACTTTC,CSAKDRRPSGANVLTF
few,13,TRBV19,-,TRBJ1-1,TGTGCCAGTAGTATATTGGTGAACACTGAAGCTTTCTTT,CASSILVNTEAFF
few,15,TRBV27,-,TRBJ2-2,TGTGCCAGCAGTTTTTCGGGGGGCGGCACCGGGGAGCTGTTTTTT,CASSFSGGGTGELFF
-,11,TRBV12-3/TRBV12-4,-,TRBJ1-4,TGTGCCAGCACGCCGGGGATTATGCTGTTTTTT,CASTPGIMLFF
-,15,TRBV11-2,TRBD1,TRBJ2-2,TGTGCCAGCAGCTTATCTTCCAGGGGGAACGTGGAGCTGTTTTTT,CASSLSSRGNVELFF
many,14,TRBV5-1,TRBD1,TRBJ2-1,TGCGCCGCCTCAGGGACAGGGGGCTACAATGAGCAGTTCTTC,CAASGTGGYNEQFF
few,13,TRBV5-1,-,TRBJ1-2,TGCGCCAGCAGCTCCGGGGATCGGTATGGCTACACCTTC,CASSSGDRYGYTF
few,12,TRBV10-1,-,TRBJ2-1,TGCGCCAGCAGTGAGTCGAAGGGGGTGCAGTTCTTC,CASSESKGVQFF
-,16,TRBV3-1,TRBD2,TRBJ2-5,TGTGCCAGCAGCCCCCGACTAGCGGGCGTACAAGAGACCCAGTACTTC,CASSPRLAGVQETQYF
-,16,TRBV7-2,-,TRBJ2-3,TGTGCCAGCAGCGGATCGGGGCGGAGGCTCACAGATACGCAGTATTTT,CASSGSGRRLTDTQYF
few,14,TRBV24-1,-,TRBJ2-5,TGTGCCACCAGTGATTTAGGAGGGGCAGAGACCCAGTACTTC,CATSDLGGAETQYF
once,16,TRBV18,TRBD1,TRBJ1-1,TGTGCCAGCTCACCAAACTTGGACAGGATGAACACTGAAGCTTTCTTT,CASSPNLDRMNTEAFF
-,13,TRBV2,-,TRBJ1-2,TGTGCCAGCAGTACAGAACAATTCTATGGCTACACCTTC,CASSTEQFYGYTF
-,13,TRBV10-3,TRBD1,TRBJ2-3,TGTGCCGCGAGTCGACAGGGGGCAGATACGCAGTATTTT,CAASRQGADTQYF
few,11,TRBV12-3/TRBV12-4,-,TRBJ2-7,TGTGCCAGCAGCTCATGGGACGAGCAGTACTTC,CASSSWDEQYF
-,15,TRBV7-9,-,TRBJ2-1,TGTGCCAGCACCCTCCCGGAGGGACCTTACAATGAGCAGTTCTTC,CASTLPEGPYNEQFF
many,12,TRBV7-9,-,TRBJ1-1,TGTGCCAGCAGGGCGTTGGGGACTGAAGCTTTCTTT,CASRALGTEAFF
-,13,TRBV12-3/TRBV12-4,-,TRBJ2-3,TGTGCCAGCAGTTTCGGGAGTGTAGATACGCAGTATTTT,CASSFGSVDTQYF
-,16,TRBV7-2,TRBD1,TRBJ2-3,TGTGCCAGCAGCTTCCTAGGACAGGGGGCTTCAGATACGCAGTATTTT,CASSFLGQGASDTQYF
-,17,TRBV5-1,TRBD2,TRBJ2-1,TGCGCCAGCAGCTTGGACCCGCCGGGCGGGAGCGGTAGTGAGCAGTTCTTC,CASSLDPPGGSGSEQFF
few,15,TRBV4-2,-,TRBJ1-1,TGTGCCAGCAGCCAAGTTGCGGGGGATCGGGCTGAAGCTTTCTTT,CASSQVAGDRAEAFF
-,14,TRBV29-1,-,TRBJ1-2,TGCAGCGTTACATTAGGACCGTCGCTGGGGGGCTACACCTTC,CSVTLGPSLGGYTF
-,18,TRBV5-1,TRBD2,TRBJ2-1,TGCGCCAGCAGCTTGGGGGATACTAGCGGGAGCTCCTACAATGAGCAGTTCTTC,CASSLGDTSGSSYNEQFF
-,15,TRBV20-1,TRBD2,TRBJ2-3,TGCAGCATGGGAGGGGGGGCTAGCGGGACGGATACGCAGTATTTT,CSMGGGASGTDTQYF
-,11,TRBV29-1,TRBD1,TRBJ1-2,TGCAGCGACGGGACAGGGGGTGGCTACACCTTC,CSDGTGGGYTF
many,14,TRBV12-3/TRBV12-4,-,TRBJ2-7,TGTGCCAGCAGTTTGGGCACTGTCGGCTACGAGCAGTACTTC,CASSLGTVGYEQYF
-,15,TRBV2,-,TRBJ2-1,TGTGCCAGCAGCACCGGGAAGGGGCTATACAATGAGCAGTTCTTC,CASSTGKGLYNEQFF
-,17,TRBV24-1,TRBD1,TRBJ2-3,TGTGCCACCAGTGATGTGGGACAGGGCCGCGACACAGATACGCAGTATTTT,CATSDVGQGRDTDTQYF
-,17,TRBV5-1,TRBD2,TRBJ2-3,TGCGCCAGCAGCTTGGAACTAGCGGGAGCCCCCGGGGATACGCAGTATTTT,CASSLELAGAPGDTQYF
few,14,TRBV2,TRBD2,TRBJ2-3,TGTGCCAGCAGTGAATTGACTAGCTCAGATACGCAGTATTTT,CASSELTSSDTQYF